The 15 T cell receptor beta chains reported below all come from one sample, sequenced in a study of blood T cell repertoires in COVID-19. Generated by immunoSEQ multiplex PCR, the TCRdb table keeps only in-frame clones and is missing some. The repertoire has some 200,000 clones, about 85% of them found once; the top ten carry around 3%. The sequenced sample was peripheral blood. Receptors originate from a man between 45 and 60 years old who had recovered from COVID-19.

The chain employs TRBV28 and TRBJ2-7; maybe TRBD1 (5 bases). This CDR3 is 13 amino acids long. From germline, CDR1 is MDHEN and CDR2 SYDVKM. Between the trimmed V and J ends, which lost 3 bases and 5 bases, there was a span of 11 bases. In nucleotides, the CDR3 is TGTGCCAGCAGTTTCCTCGACAGCCACGAGCAGTACTTC. This gives the protein CASSFLDSHEQYF.

This clone has a single count. This sample includes further DNA sequences coding for the same CDR3. The chain recombines TRBV28 with TRBJ2-5, with D tentatively TRBD2 (5 bases). The CDR3 has 14 residues. Germline-derived CDR1 and CDR2 are MDHEN and SYDVKM. Trimming removed 3 bases at V and 4 bases at J, with 12 bases between. CDR3 region: CASSFPGGRETQYF. DNA for the CDR3: TGTGCCAGCAGTTTCCCAGGTGGGAGAGAGACCCAGTACTTC.

The chain employs TRBV11-2 and TRBJ2-3; D is ambiguous. The CDR3 is made up of 15 amino acids. CDR1 and CDR2 from the germline V gene are SGHAT and FQNNGV. Between the trimmed V and J ends, which lost 1 base and 2 bases, there was a span of 10 bases. The CDR3 DNA sequence: TGTGCCAGCAGCTTAGTCCCCCTCTCCACAGATACGCAGTATTTT. Translating gives CASSLVPLSTDTQYF.

This chain connects TRBV6-5 to TRBJ2-1, with 7 bases aligning to TRBD1. J lost 4 bases, V lost 7 bases, and 4 bases had no gene match. The CDR3 spans 13 residues. Germline V CDR1 and CDR2: MNHEY, SVGAGI. In DNA form, the CDR3 reads TGTGCCAGCACCGACAGGGAGTACAATGAGCAGTTCTTC. It codes for CASTDREYNEQFF.

This clone is a singleton in its sample. The chain couples TRBV6-5 to TRBJ2-3; D remains unclear. V lost 1 base and J lost 0, with 11 bases in between. The CDR3 runs 16 residues. Germline V gene lookup returns CDR1 MNHEY and CDR2 SVGAGI. The CDR3 coding sequence is TGTGCCAGCAGTTACTGGAGAAATCCTAGCACAGATACGCAGTATTTT. Translated, it gives CASSYWRNPSTDTQYF.

This chain links TRBV6-6 with TRBJ2-1; D is possibly TRBD1 (6 bases). CDR3 size: 13 residues. The V gene lost 3 bases and the J gene lost 12 bases, with 15 bases spanning the gap. The germline gives CDR1 MNHNY, CDR2 SVGAGI (reference sequence). The CDR3 sequence is CASSYIQGSGQFF. CDR3 DNA: TGTGCCAGCAGTTATATACAGGGCAGTGGGCAGTTCTTC.

The genes are TRBV28 and TRBJ2-5, with D possibly being TRBD1 (7 bases). Germline V gene sequence: CDR1 MDHEN, CDR2 SYDVKM. The CDR3 sequence is 15 residues long. Trimming removed 6 bases at V and 2 bases at J, with 16 bases between. Written as DNA, the CDR3 is TGTGCCAGCAGACCCAGGGGGGTTCAACAAGAGACCCAGTACTTC. Its translation: CASRPRGVQQETQYF.

The CDR3 DNA is TGTGCCAGCAGTCGCGAAGCCGGGTACAATGAGCAGTTCTTC. The encoded protein is CASSREAGYNEQFF. J is TRBJ2-1 and V is TRBV27; D is undetermined. Trimming left V 5 bases short and J 4 bases short, with 12 bases between. Germline V gene sequence: CDR1 MNHEY, CDR2 SMNVEV (reference sequence). The CDR3 covers 14 residues.

The chain couples TRBV9 to TRBJ2-3; TRBD2 matches at 7 bases. The CDR3 is made up of 17 amino acids. CDR1 is SGDLS, CDR2 YYNGEE, per germline. Losses at the gene ends were 0 bases for V and 5 bases for J; bases not matched to a gene: 12. CDR3 sequence reads: CASSVGGLISGQDTQYF. DNA for the CDR3: TGTGCCAGCAGCGTAGGGGGACTGATTAGCGGGCAAGATACGCAGTATTTT. Complete variable domain (other parts from reference TRBV9 and TRBJ2-3): DSGVTQTPKHLITATGQRVTLRCSPRSGDLSVYWYQQSLDQGLQFLIQYYNGEERAKGNILERFSAQQFPDLHSELNLSSLELGDSALYFCASSVGGLISGQDTQYFGPGTRLTVL.

The chain has TRBV5-1 and TRBJ1-1, with D unclear. Trimming pared 4 bases from V and 4 bases from J, leaving 14 bases between. The CDR3 length is 14 residues. Germline loops: CDR1 SGHRS, CDR2 YFSETQ. This CDR3 is CASSLSTRGTEAFF. As DNA, the CDR3 is TGCGCCAGCAGCCTCTCGACTCGGGGCACTGAAGCTTTCTTT. Full variable domain (rest looked up from reference TRBV5-1 and TRBJ1-1): KAGVTQTPRYLIKTRGQQVTLSCSPISGHRSVSWYQQTPGQGLQFLFEYFSETQRNKGNFPGRFSGRQFSNSRSEMNVSTLELGDSALYLCASSLSTRGTEAFFGQGTRLTVV.

This chain joins TRBV5-4 and TRBJ2-7, with a possible D match to TRBD2 (7 bases). The CDR3 sequence is 15 residues long. V lost 7 bases and J 4 bases, leaving 21 bases between the germline ends. The germline CDR1 and CDR2 sequences are SGHNT and YYREEE (reference sequence). The CDR3 loop reads CASRSGGPTRYEQYF. The CDR3 coding sequence is TGTGCCAGCCGTTCCGGGGGGCCCACCCGATACGAGCAGTACTTC.

CDR3 sequence (DNA): TGTGCCAGCAGCCCCCCGGGACCGTCCGGGGGTGGTGAGCAGTTCTTC. Translation gives CASSPPGPSGGGEQFF. The rearrangement uses TRBV28 and TRBJ2-1; D possibly corresponds to TRBD2 (6 bases). The germline V gene encodes CDR1 MDHEN and CDR2 SYDVKM. V lost 6 bases to trimming and J lost 9 bases, with 24 bases between them. There are 16 residues in the CDR3.

This chain joins TRBV28 and TRBJ2-7, with TRBD1 matching over 10 bases. Trimming took 7 bases from V and 4 from J; bases not matched to a gene: 7. This CDR3 is 14 amino acids long. The germline CDR1 and CDR2 sequences are MDHEN and SYDVKM. CDR3 nucleotides: TGTGCCAGCAAGACAGGGGGCGGCGTGTACGAGCAGTACTTC. Translation gives CASKTGGGVYEQYF.

V gene TRBV28 combines with J gene TRBJ2-3; 10 positions match TRBD2. The CDR3 is made up of 17 amino acids. Germline V CDR1 and CDR2: MDHEN, SYDVKM. The J segment lost 2 bases and the V segment lost 6 bases, leaving 11 bases of the junction unmatched. CDR3 sequence: CASRHPASGSDTDTQYF. The CDR3 coding sequence is TGTGCCAGCAGGCACCCGGCTAGCGGGAGCGACACAGATACGCAGTATTTT.

The V and J genes are TRBV7-9 and TRBJ2-7, with 7 bases fitting TRBD1. Germline loops: CDR1 SEHNR, CDR2 FQNEAQ (reference sequence). Trimming cost V 7 bases and J 3 bases; bases outside gene matches: 6. This CDR3 is 13 amino acids long. The CDR3 region has the DNA TGTGCCAGCAACCCCGGGACAGACTACGAGCAGTACTTC. Translated, it gives CASNPGTDYEQYF.